These 30 T cell receptor beta chains were all obtained from the same sample, sequenced in a study of shared clonotypes between healthy human individuals. Naive CD8 cells were CD45RO-negative, positively selected for CCR7, excluding terminally differentiated effector memory CD45RA+ cells. Profiling relied on immunoSEQ multiplex PCR, and the TCRdb table lists in-frame clones only, not all of them. The table includes around 620,000 clones, roughly 95% detected once. The sample was naive CD8+ T cells sorted from blood. These receptor sequences come from a woman aged 25 to 39 in good health.

J is TRBJ2-5 and V is TRBV11-2; D is perhaps TRBD1 (6 bases). CDR1 and CDR2 from the germline V gene are SGHAT and FQNNGV. The CDR3 is made up of 14 amino acids. The V end lost 5 bases, the J end lost 3 bases, and 13 bases lay between the germline ends. CDR3 bases: TGTGCCAGCAGCCCGTGGGCAGGGGAAGAGACCCAGTACTTC. It yields the protein CASSPWAGEETQYF.

V and J are TRBV27 and TRBJ2-3; D gene unclear. The CDR3 sequence is 15 residues long. Germline V gene data show CDR1 as MNHEY and CDR2 as SMNVEV (reference sequence). Trimming cost V 6 bases and J 4 bases, with 17 bases left between them. The DNA for the CDR3 is TGTGCCAGCAGCCTCGGTGGCTCCGAGGCAGATACGCAGTATTTT. It codes for CASSLGGSEADTQYF.

This chain's CDR3 is CASSQSDIFSYEQYF. CDR3 nucleotides: TGCGCCAGCAGTCAATCTGACATCTTCTCCTACGAGCAGTACTTC. The chain recombines TRBV23-1 with TRBJ2-7; no firm D call. TRBV23-1 is classed as an ORF, of uncertain function. V was shortened by 0 bases and J by 0 bases, with 9 bases between the two germline ends. There are 15 residues in the CDR3.

The chain employs TRBV4-1 and TRBJ2-2; the match to TRBD1 covers 8 bases. Germline values: CDR1 MGHRA, CDR2 YSYEKL. The CDR3 covers 16 residues. Trimming took 3 bases from V and 3 from J; bases not matched to a gene: 6. The CDR3 protein is CASSHPQGADTGELFF. The DNA of the CDR3 is TGCGCCAGCAGCCACCCGCAGGGGGCCGACACCGGGGAGCTGTTTTTT.

The chain is built from TRBV7-9 and TRBJ1-1, with D uncertain. From germline, CDR1 is SEHNR and CDR2 FQNEAQ (reference sequence). This CDR3 is 12 amino acids long. Trimming cost V 1 base and J 7 bases, with 7 bases left between them. Written as DNA, the CDR3 is TGTGCCAGCAGCTTAGATCATTATGAAGCTTTCTTT. It specifies CASSLDHYEAFF.

The V gene is TRBV5-4, the J gene TRBJ1-2; a weak D match, TRBD1 (6 bases). Germline V gene data show CDR1 as SGHNT and CDR2 as YYREEE (reference sequence). The CDR3 covers 14 residues. V was cut by 3 bases and J by 4 bases, with 13 bases left in between. This CDR3 reads CASSWGGGLYGYTF. CDR3 DNA sequence: TGTGCCAGCAGCTGGGGTGGGGGGCTCTATGGCTACACCTTC.

J is TRBJ1-5 and V is TRBV28; 8 nucleotides match TRBD1. Germline CDR1 and CDR2: MDHEN and SYDVKM. The CDR3 length is 15 residues. The V and J ends lost 5 bases and 2 bases, in that order; junction bases with no gene match: 5. Here the CDR3 reads CASSPTGEGNQPQHF. The DNA of the CDR3 is TGTGCCAGCAGTCCGACAGGGGAAGGCAATCAGCCCCAGCATTTT.

This chain uses TRBV28 with TRBJ2-1; D perhaps matches TRBD1 (6 bases). This CDR3 has 16 amino acids. CDR1 and CDR2 (germline): MDHEN, SYDVKM. V was clipped by 5 bases and J by 0 bases, with 14 bases between them. The CDR3, as DNA: TGTGCCAGCAGTCCCACAGGGTCCAGCTCCTACAATGAGCAGTTCTTC. This sequence encodes CASSPTGSSSYNEQFF.

This chain connects TRBV28 to TRBJ1-5; no definite D call. This CDR3 spans 13 amino acids. V gave up 7 bases and J gave up 0 bases, with 7 bases separating them. Germline V CDR1 and CDR2: MDHEN, SYDVKM. Here the CDR3 reads CASNRYSNQPQHF. The CDR3, as DNA: TGTGCCAGCAATCGGTATAGCAATCAGCCCCAGCATTTT.

As regards this clone: The junction departs from germline at one end; a sequencing error may be responsible. The rearrangement joins TRBV5-1 to TRBJ1-3; D not certain. The CDR3 totals 12 residues. Germline values: CDR1 SGHRS, CDR2 YFSETQ. Here the CDR3 DNA reads TGCGCCAGCAGCTTGGTTGGAGACACCATATATTTT. Residues: CASSLVGDTIYF.

The CDR3 loop reads CASSLAGGTLEQYF. The CDR3 nucleotides read TGCGCCAGCAGCTTGGCCGGTGGGACCCTGGAGCAGTACTTC. The chain carries TRBV5-1 and TRBJ2-7; D could derive from TRBD1 or TRBD2 (5 bases each). The V gene's germline CDR1 is SGHRS and CDR2 YFSETQ. Deletions cut 0 bases from V and 7 bases from J, with 14 bases between. This CDR3 spans 14 amino acids.

The chain employs TRBV6-7 and TRBJ2-6, with D possibly TRBD1 on 6 matching bases. TRBV6-7 is an ORF, with its function uncertain. The CDR3 has 15 residues. The V gene lost 6 bases and the J gene lost 5 bases, with 14 bases spanning the gap. The CDR3 nucleotides are TGTGCCAGCAGCTATACAGGGTCCTGGGCCAACGTCCTGACTTTC. Encoded protein: CASSYTGSWANVLTF.

The genes are TRBV7-8 and TRBJ1-5, with 12 bases matching TRBD1. The CDR3 is 16 amino acids. Trimming took 1 base from V and 6 from J; bases not matched to a gene: 4. Per germline, CDR1 SGHVS and CDR2 FQNEAQ. CDR3 sequence: CASSLDWDRGLQPQHF. CDR3 sequence (DNA): TGTGCCAGCAGCTTAGACTGGGACAGGGGGCTTCAGCCCCAGCATTTT.

Details on this clone: Other nucleotide sequences from this sample produce the same CDR3. The genes are TRBV4-1 and TRBJ2-7; D may match TRBD1 or TRBD2 (5 bases each). The CDR3 sequence is 14 residues long. CDR1 and CDR2 (germline): MGHRA, YSYEKL. Trimming pared 1 base from V and 2 bases from J, leaving 9 bases between. DNA for the CDR3: TGCGCCAGCAGCCAAGGGGACGGGACCTACGAGCAGTACTTC. Its translation is CASSQGDGTYEQYF.

The V call is TRBV30, the J call TRBJ1-5, with a tentative D call TRBD1 (5 bases). The length of the CDR3 is 13 residues. V lost 2 bases and J lost 1, with 6 bases in between. CDR1 and CDR2 from the germline V gene are GTSNPN and SVGIG (reference sequence). CDR3 sequence reads: CAWSYRSNQPQHF. The CDR3 region has the DNA TGTGCCTGGAGTTACAGGAGCAATCAGCCCCAGCATTTT.

Of note for this clone: Distinct nucleotide sequences in the sample also encode this CDR3. The chain couples TRBV28 to TRBJ2-7; D remains ambiguous. V lost 4 bases, J lost 0 bases, and 7 bases lay in between. The V gene's germline CDR1 is MDHEN and CDR2 SYDVKM. The CDR3 is 13 residues long. CDR3 region: CASSSAGSYEQYF. The DNA for the CDR3 is TGTGCCAGCAGTTCGGCAGGCTCCTACGAGCAGTACTTC. The whole variable domain, remainder taken from reference TRBV28 and TRBJ2-7, is DVKVTQSSRYLVKRTGEKVFLECVQDMDHENMFWYRQDPGLGLRLIYFSYDVKMKEKGDIPEGYSVSREKKERFSLILESASTNQTSMYLCASSSAGSYEQYFGPGTRLTVT.

This clone was counted once. V usage is TRBV6-1 and J usage is TRBJ2-7, with D perhaps TRBD1 (6 bases). Germline CDR1 MNHNS, CDR2 SASEGT. The V gene lost 3 bases and the J gene lost 2 bases, with 17 bases spanning the gap. The CDR3 is made up of 16 amino acids. CDR3 loop: CASSDLLTGVPYEQYF. Written as DNA, the CDR3 is TGTGCCAGCAGTGATCTTCTGACAGGAGTCCCCTACGAGCAGTACTTC.

This chain links TRBV13 with TRBJ2-1; tentative D call: TRBD2 (6 bases). The ends were cut back, 5 bases at V and 6 bases at J, with 14 bases in the middle. Germline assignment: CDR1 PRHDT and CDR2 FYEKMQ (reference sequence). The CDR3 extends over 14 amino acids. CDR3 sequence reads: CASSPPSEGNEQFF. DNA of the CDR3: TGTGCCAGCAGCCCACCATCGGAGGGCAATGAGCAGTTCTTC.

The chain couples TRBV5-1 to TRBJ2-7, with 8 bases lining up with TRBD1. The CDR3 has 16 amino acids. V shed 3 bases, J shed 7 bases, and the junction held 15 bases outside the gene matches. Germline V lookup: CDR1 SGHRS, CDR2 YFSETQ. The CDR3 protein is CASSSEGPGGMEEQYF. The CDR3 DNA follows: TGCGCCAGCAGCTCGGAGGGGCCAGGGGGCATGGAAGAGCAGTACTTC.

The chain links TRBV11-2 to TRBJ2-5; 8 bases map to TRBD2. With the DNA end fitting TRBJ2-7 better, the J assignment may be wrong. CDR1 and CDR2 from the germline V gene are SGHAT and FQNNGV. The CDR3 has 15 amino acids. CDR3 DNA sequence: TGTGCCAGCAGCTCCCCGGAGCGGGGGACCTACGAGCAGTACTTC. Translating gives CASSSPERGTYEQYF.

This rearrangement joins TRBV2 to TRBJ2-1; 8 bases line up with TRBD2. CDR1 is SNHLY and CDR2 is FYNNEI in the germline V gene. V dropped 7 bases and J dropped 2; count of bases not matched to a gene: 7. CDR3 length equals 15 residues. The CDR3 nucleotides read TGTGCCAGCAATCCGCTAGCGGGCACCTACAATGAGCAGTTCTTC. Its protein is CASNPLAGTYNEQFF.

The V call is TRBV15, the J call TRBJ1-2; 8 nucleotides match TRBD1. This CDR3 region has 14 residues. The V gene end was trimmed by 6 bases and the J gene end by 3 bases; junction bases not matched to a gene: 6. The germline gives CDR1 LNHNV, CDR2 YYDKDF (reference sequence). The CDR3 region has the DNA TGTGCCACCAGTCCAACAGGGGGATACTATGGCTACACCTTC. This encodes CATSPTGGYYGYTF.

With regard to this clone: Other DNA variants within this sample encode the same CDR3. The chain links TRBV27 to TRBJ2-7; weak D call: TRBD1 (6 bases). The CDR3 is made up of 13 amino acids. Germline CDR1 and CDR2: MNHEY and SMNVEV (reference sequence). V was trimmed by 8 bases and J by 1 base, leaving 12 bases between them. CDR3 amino acids: CASGPGQSYEQYF. The CDR3 DNA reads TGTGCCAGCGGACCCGGACAGTCCTACGAGCAGTACTTC.

Concerning this clone itself: This may arise from a read error, as a much more abundant clone is one base away. Other DNA sequences of this sample code for an identical CDR3. This chain uses TRBV5-6 with TRBJ1-1, with unresolved D. CDR1 and CDR2 (germline): SGHDT, YYEEEE. Trimming took off 4 bases at V and 5 bases at J, with 6 bases between the two ends. The CDR3 sequence is 11 residues long. The CDR3 region is CASSLGTEAFF. DNA of the CDR3: TGTGCCAGCAGCCTGGGGACTGAAGCTTTCTTT.

The chain couples TRBV6-6 to TRBJ2-7, with D perhaps TRBD2 (5 bases). The CDR3 covers 14 residues. The V end was cut by 2 bases, the J end by 6 bases, with 14 bases between. Per germline, CDR1 MNHNY and CDR2 SVGAGI (reference sequence). The CDR3 DNA reads as TGTGCCAGCAGTTACGTCGAGGGAACGGCCGAGCAGTACTTC. It codes for CASSYVEGTAEQYF.

The V and J genes are TRBV15 and TRBJ2-7, with 11 positions matching TRBD2. V was pared by 3 bases and J by 1 base, with 8 bases of the junction left unmatched. Germline lookup yields CDR1 LNHNV and CDR2 YYDKDF (reference sequence). The CDR3 is 17 amino acids. CDR3 sequence reads: CATSSSSGRNPSYEQYF. The CDR3 DNA is TGTGCCACCAGCAGCTCTAGCGGGAGGAATCCTTCCTACGAGCAGTACTTC.

Concerning this clone: Germline and junction disagree at one end, which may indicate a read error. The chain recombines TRBV6-1 with TRBJ2-7, with a possible D match to TRBD1 (6 bases). Germline CDR1 MNHNS, CDR2 SASEGT. CDR3 length: 13 residues. The CDR3 nucleotides are TGTGCCAGCAGTATACAGGGTAACTACGAACAGTACTTC. Its protein product is CASSIQGNYEQYF.

The rearrangement uses TRBV9 and TRBJ1-1; D not certain. The germline CDR1 and CDR2 sequences are SGDLS and YYNGEE. Trimming removed 0 bases at V and 1 base at J, with 7 bases between. The CDR3 loop spans 14 amino acids. The CDR3 protein is CASSVARTNTEAFF. The CDR3 nucleotides are TGTGCCAGCAGCGTAGCTAGGACGAACACTGAAGCTTTCTTT.

The chain joins TRBV2 to TRBJ2-7; 13 bases are shared with TRBD2. The CDR3 has 16 residues. V gave up 5 bases and J gave up 5 bases; unmatched junction bases: 9. Germline V gene lookup returns CDR1 SNHLY and CDR2 FYNNEI. CDR3 DNA sequence: TGTGCCAGCAGTCCTCGACTAGCGGGAGGTTGGAACGAGCAGTACTTC. This translates into CASSPRLAGGWNEQYF.

The chain uses TRBV7-6 and TRBJ2-7, with D perhaps given as TRBD1 or TRBD2 (5 bases each). The germline gives CDR1 SGHVS, CDR2 FNYEAQ. The CDR3 is 13 amino acids. With 4 bases removed from V and 0 bases from J, the gap between germline ends came to 7 bases. In nucleotides, the CDR3 is TGTGCCAGCAGCTCAGGGAGCTCCTACGAGCAGTACTTC. This gives the protein CASSSGSSYEQYF.